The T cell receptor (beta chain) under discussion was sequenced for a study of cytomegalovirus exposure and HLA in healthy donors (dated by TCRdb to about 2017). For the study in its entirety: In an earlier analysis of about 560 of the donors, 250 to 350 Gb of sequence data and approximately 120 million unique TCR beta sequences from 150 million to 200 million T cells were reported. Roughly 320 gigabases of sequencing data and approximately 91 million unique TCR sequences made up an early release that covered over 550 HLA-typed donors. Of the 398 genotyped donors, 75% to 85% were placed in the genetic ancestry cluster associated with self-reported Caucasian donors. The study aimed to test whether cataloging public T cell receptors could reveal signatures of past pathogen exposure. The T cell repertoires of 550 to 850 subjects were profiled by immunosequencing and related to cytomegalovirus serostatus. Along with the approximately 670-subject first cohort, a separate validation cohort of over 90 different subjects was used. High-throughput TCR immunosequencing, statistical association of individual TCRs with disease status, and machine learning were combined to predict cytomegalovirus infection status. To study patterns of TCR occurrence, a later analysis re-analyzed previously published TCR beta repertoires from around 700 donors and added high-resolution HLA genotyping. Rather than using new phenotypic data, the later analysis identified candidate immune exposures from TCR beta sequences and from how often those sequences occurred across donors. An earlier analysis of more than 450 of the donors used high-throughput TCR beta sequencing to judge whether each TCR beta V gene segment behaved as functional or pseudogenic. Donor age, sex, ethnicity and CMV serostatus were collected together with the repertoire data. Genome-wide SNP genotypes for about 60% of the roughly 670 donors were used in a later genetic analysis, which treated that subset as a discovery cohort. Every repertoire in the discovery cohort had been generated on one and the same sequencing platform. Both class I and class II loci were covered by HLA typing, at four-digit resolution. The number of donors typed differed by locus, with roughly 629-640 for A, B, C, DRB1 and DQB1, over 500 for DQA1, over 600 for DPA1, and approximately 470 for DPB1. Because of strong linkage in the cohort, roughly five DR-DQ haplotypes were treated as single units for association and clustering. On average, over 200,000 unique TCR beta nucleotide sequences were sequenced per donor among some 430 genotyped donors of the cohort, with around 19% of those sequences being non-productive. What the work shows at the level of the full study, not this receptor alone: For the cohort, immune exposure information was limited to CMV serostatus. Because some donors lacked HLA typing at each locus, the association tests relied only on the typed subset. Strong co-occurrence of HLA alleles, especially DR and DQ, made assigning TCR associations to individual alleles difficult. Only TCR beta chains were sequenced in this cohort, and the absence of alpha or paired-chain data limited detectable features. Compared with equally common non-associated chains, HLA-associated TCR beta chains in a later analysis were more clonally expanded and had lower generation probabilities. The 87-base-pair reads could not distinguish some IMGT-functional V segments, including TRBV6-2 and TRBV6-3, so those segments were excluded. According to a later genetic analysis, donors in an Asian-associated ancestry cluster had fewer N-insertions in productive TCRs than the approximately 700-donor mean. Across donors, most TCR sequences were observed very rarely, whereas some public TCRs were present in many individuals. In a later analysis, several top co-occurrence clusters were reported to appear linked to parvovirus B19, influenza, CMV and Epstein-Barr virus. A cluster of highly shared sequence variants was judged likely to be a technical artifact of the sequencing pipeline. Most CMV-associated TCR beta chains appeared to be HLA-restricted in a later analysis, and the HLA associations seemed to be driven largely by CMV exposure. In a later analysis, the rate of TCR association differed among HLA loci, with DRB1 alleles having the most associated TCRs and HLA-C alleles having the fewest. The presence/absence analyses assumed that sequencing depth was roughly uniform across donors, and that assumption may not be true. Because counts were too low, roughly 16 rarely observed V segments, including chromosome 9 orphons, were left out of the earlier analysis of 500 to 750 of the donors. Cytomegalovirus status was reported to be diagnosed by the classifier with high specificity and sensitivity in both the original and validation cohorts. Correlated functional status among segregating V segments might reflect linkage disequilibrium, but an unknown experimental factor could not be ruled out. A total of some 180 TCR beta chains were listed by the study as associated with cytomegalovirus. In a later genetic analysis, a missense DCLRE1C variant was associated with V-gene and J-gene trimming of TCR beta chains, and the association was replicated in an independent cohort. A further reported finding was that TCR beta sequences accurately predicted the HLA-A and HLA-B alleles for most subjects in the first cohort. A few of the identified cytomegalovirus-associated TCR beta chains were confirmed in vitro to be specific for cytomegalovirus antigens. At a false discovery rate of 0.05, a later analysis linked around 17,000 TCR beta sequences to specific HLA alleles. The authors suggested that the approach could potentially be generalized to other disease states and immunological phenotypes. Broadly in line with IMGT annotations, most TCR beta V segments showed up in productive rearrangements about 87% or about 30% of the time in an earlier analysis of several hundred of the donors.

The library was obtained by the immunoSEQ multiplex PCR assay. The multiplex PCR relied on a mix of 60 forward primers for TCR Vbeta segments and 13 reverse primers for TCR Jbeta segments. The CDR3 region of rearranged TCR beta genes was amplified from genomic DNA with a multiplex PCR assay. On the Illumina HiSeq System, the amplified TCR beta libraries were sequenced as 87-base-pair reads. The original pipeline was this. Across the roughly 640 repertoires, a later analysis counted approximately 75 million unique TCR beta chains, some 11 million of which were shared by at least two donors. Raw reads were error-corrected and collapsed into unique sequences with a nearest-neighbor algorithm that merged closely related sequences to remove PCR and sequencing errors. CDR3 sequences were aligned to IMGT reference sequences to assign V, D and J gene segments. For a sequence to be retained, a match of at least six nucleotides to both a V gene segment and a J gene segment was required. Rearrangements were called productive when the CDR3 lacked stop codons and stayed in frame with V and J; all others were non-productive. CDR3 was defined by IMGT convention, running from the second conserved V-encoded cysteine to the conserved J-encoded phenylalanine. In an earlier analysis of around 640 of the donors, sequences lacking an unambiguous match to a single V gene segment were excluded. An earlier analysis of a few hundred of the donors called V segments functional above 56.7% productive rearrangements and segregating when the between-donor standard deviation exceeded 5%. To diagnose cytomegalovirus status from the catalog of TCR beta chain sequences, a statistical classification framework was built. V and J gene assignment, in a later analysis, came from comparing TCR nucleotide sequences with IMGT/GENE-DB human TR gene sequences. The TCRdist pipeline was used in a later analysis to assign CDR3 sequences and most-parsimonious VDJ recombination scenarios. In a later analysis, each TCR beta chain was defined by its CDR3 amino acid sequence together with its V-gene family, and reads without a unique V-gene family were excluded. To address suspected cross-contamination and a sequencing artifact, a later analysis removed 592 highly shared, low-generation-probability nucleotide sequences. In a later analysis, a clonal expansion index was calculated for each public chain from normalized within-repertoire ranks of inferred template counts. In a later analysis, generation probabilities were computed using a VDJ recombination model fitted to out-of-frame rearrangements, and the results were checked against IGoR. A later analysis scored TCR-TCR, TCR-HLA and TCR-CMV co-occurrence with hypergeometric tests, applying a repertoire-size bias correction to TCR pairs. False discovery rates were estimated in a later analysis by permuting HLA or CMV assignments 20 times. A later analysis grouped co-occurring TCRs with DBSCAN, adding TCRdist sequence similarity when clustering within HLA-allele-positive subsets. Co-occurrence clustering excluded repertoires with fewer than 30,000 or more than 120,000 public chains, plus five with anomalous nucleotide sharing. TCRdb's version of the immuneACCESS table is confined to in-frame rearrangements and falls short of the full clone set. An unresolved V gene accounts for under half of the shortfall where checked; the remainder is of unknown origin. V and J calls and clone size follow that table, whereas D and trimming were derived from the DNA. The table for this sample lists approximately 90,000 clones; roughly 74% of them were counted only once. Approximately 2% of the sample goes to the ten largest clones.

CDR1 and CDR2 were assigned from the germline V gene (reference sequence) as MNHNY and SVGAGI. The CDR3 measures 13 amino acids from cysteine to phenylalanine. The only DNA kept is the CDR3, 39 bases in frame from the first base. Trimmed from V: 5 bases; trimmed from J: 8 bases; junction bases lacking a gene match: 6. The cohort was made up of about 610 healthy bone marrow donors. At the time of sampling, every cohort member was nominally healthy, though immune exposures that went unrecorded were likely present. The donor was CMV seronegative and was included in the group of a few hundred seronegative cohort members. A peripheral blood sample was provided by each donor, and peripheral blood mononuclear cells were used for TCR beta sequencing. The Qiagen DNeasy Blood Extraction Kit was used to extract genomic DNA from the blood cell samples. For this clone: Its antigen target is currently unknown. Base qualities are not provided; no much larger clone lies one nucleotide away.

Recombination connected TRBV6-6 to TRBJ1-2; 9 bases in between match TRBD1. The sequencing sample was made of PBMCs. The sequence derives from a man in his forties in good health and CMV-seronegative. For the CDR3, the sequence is CASSLDRGGGYTF. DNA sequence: TGTGCCAGCAGTCTGGACAGGGGTGGCGGCTACACCTTC.